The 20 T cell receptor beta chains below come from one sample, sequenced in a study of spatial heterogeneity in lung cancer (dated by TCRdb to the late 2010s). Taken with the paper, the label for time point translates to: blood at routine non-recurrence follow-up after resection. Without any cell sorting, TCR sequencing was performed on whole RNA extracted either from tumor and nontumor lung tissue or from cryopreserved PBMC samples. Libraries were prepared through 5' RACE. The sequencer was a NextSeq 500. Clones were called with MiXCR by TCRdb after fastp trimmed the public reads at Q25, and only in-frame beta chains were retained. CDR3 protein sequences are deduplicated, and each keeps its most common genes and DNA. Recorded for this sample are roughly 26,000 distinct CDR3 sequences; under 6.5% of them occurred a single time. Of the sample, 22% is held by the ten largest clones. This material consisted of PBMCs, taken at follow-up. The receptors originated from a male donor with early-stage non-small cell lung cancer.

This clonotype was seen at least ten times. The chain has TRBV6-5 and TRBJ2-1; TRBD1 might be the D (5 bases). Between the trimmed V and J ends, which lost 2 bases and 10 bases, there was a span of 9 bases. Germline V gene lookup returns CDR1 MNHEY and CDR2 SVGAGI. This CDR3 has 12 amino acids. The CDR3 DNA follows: TGTGCCAGCAGTTACAGGGGCTTCGAGCAGTTCTTC. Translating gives CASSYRGFEQFF.

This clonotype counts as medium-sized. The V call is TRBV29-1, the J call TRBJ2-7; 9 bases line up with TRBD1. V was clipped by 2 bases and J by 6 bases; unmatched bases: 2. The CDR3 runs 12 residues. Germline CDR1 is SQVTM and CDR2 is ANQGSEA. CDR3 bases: TGCAGCGTTGAAACAGGGGGCTCCGAGCAGTACGTC. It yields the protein CSVETGGSEQYV.

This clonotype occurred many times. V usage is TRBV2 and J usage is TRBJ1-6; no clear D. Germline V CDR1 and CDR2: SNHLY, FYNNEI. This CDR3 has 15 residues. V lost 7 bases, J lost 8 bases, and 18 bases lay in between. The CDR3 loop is CASTLDRSSYSPLHF. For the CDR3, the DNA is TGTGCCAGCACCCTGGACCGCTCGAGTTATTCACCCCTCCACTTT.

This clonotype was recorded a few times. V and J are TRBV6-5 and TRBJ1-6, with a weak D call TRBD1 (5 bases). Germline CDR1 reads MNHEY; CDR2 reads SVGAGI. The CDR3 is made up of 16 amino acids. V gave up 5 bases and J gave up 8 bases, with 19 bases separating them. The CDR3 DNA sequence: TGTGCCAGCAGTCCTTTCGGGACGGCATTTGATTCACCCCTCCACTTT. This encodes CASSPFGTAFDSPLHF.

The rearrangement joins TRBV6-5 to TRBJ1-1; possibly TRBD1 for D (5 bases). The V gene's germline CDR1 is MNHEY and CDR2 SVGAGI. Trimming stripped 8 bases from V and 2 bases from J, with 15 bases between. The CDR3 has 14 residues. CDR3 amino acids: CASAYGGDNTEAFF. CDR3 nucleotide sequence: TGTGCCAGCGCCTATGGGGGGGATAACACTGAAGCTTTCTTT.

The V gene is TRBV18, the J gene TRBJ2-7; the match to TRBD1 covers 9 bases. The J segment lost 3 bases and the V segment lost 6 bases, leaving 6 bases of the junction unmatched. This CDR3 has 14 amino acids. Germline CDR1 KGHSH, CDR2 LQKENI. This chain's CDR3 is CASSPGQGYYEQYV. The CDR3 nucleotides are TGTGCCAGCTCCCCGGGACAGGGCTACTACGAGCAGTACGTC.

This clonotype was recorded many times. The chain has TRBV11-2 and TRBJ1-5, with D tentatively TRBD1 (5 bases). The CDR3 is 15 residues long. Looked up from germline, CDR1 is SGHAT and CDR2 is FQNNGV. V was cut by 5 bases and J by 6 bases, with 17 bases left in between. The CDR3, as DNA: TGTGCCAGCAGCCAGGGCGCAGGAGTTAGTCAGCCCCAGCATTTT. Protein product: CASSQGAGVSQPQHF.

Here the CDR3 reads CASSVVGIAEAFF. Here the CDR3 DNA reads TGTGCCAGCAGCGTGGTAGGGATCGCTGAAGCTTTCTTT. The rearrangement uses TRBV9 and TRBJ1-1, with D hard to call. Trimming removed 2 bases from V and 6 bases from J, with 11 bases in between. The germline gives CDR1 SGDLS, CDR2 YYNGEE. The CDR3 extends over 13 amino acids.

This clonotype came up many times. The CDR3 DNA reads TGTGCCAGCAGCTTGAGTTCTGTGTGGGCTAATCAGCCCCAGCATTTT. Protein: CASSLSSVWANQPQHF. This chain uses TRBV5-6 with TRBJ1-5; D unclear. The CDR3 runs 16 residues. V was shortened by 1 base and J by 4 bases, with 15 bases between the two germline ends. The germline V gene encodes CDR1 SGHDT and CDR2 YYEEEE.

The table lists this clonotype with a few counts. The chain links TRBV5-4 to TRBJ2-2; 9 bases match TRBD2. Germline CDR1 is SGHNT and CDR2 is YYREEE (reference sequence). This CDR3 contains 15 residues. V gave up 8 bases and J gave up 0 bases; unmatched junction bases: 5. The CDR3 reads CASSSSGANTGELFF. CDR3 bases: TGTGCCAGTAGTTCTAGCGGGGCGAACACCGGGGAGCTGTTTTTT.

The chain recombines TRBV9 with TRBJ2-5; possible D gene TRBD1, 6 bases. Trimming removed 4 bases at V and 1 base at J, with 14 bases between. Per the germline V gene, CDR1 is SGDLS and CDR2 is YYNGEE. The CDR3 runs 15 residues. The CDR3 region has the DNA TGTGCCAGCAGCATCGCCCTAGGGGGCCAAGAGACCCAGTACTTC. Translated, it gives CASSIALGGQETQYF.

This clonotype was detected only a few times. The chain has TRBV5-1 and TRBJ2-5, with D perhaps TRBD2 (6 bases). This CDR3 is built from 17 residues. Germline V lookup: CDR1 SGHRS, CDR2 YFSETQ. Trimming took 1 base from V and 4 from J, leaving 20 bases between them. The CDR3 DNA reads TGCGCCAGCAGCTTGCCTGCGGGGCCCACGTCGATAGAGACCCAGTACTTC. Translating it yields CASSLPAGPTSIETQYF.

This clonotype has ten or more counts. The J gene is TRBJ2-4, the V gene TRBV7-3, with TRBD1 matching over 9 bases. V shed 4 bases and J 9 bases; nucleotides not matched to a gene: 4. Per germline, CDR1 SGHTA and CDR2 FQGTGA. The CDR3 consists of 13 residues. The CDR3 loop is CASSSTGGGIQYF. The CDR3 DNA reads TGTGCCAGCAGCTCGACAGGGGGTGGCATTCAGTACTTC. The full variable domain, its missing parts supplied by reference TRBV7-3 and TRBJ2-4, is GAGVSQTPSNKVTEKGKYVELRCDPISGHTALYWYRQSLGQGPEFLIYFQGTGAADDSGLPNDRFFAVRPEGSVSTLKIQRTERGDSAVYLCASSSTGGGIQYFGAGTRLSVL.

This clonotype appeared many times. CDR3 region: CASSLKTDSNQPQHF. For the CDR3, the DNA is TGTGCCAGCAGCTTGAAGACGGATAGCAATCAGCCCCAGCATTTT. The V call is TRBV7-3, the J call TRBJ1-5; the D is unclear. Germline V gene sequence: CDR1 SGHTA, CDR2 FQGTGA. CDR3 length: 15 residues. Trimming cost V 3 bases and J 0 bases, with 9 bases left between them.

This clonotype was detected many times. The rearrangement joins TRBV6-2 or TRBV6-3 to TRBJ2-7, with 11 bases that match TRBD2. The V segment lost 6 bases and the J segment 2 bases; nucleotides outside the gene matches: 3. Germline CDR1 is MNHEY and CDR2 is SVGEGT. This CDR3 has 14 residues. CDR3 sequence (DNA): TGTGCCAGCAGACTGACTAGCGGGGCCTACGAGCAGTACTTC. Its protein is CASRLTSGAYEQYF.

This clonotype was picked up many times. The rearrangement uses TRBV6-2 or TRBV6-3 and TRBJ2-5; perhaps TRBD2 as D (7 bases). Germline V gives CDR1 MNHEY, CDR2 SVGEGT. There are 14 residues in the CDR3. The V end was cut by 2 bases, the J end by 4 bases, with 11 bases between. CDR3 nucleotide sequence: TGTGCCAGCAGTTACGGAGGGGGGGCAGAGACCCAGTACTTC. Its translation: CASSYGGGAETQYF.

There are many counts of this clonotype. The CDR3 sequence: CASSLVTRGRAAGELFF. The CDR3 DNA is TGTGCCAGCAGTTTAGTTACCAGGGGACGTGCAGCCGGGGAGCTGTTTTTT. The rearrangement joins TRBV27 to TRBJ2-2, with a weak D call TRBD1 (6 bases). V was cut by 2 bases and J by 6 bases, with 19 bases left in between. This CDR3 has 17 amino acids. Germline-derived CDR1 and CDR2 are MNHEY and SMNVEV (reference sequence).

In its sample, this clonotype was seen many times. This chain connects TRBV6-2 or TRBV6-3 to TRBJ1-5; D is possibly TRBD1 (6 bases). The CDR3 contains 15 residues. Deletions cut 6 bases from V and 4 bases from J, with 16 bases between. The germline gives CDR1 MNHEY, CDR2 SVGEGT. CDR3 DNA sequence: TGTGCCAGCAGACGCGACAGGTCTCCAAATCAGCCCCAGCATTTT. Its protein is CASRRDRSPNQPQHF.

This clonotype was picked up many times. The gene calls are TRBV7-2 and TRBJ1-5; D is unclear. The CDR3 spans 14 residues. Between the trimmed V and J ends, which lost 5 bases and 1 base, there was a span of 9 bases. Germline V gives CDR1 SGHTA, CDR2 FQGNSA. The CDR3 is CASSSYQSNQPQHF. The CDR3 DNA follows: TGTGCCAGCAGCAGCTACCAGAGCAATCAGCCCCAGCATTTT.

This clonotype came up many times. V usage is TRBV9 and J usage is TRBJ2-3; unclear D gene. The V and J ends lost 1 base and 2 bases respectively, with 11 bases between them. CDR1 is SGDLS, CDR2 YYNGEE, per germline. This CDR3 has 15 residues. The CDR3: CASSVTYSPTDTQYF. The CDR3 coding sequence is TGTGCCAGCAGCGTAACATACTCCCCCACAGATACGCAGTATTTT.